What follows describes a single T cell receptor beta chain. These data are taken from a study of blood T cell repertoires in COVID-19. On the study more broadly: COVID-19 samples collected from the United States, Italy and Spain covered acute and convalescent phases. PBMCs, B-cell-depleted T cells, or T cells were the source of the cDNA or gDNA that made up the material.

The protocol was immunoSEQ multiplex PCR, while the TCRdb copy is restricted to in-frame clones and leaves out a portion. The data hold 400,000 to 450,000 clones, with around 90% observed a single time. The germline V gene encodes CDR1 MNHEY and CDR2 SMNVEV (reference sequence). The CDR3 covers 14 residues. J lost 2 bases, V lost 5 bases, and 3 bases had no gene match. Those enrolled in Seattle joined during active infection and were followed longitudinally afterward. The material sequenced was peripheral blood. The TCR sequence derives from a young man with COVID-19, enrolled during active disease. The J gene is TRBJ1-5, the V gene TRBV27; 7 bases align to TRBD1. The CDR3 sequence is CASSHRGGNQPQHF. CDR3 DNA sequence: TGTGCCAGCAGTCACAGGGGTGGCAATCAGCCCCAGCATTTT.